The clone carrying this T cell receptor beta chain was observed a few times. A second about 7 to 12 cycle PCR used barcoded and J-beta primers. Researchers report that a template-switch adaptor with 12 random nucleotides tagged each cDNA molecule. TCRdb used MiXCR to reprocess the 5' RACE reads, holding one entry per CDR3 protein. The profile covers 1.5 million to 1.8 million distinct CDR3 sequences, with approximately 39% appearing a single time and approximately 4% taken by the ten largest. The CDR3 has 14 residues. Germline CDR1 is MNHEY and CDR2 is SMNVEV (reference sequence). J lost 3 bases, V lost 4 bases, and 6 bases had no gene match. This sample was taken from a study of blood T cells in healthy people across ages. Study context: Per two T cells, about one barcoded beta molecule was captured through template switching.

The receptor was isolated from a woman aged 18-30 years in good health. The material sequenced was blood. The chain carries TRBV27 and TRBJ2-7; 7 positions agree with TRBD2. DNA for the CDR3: TGTGCCAGCAGTTACACTAGCGAGAACTACGAGCAGTACTTC. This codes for CASSYTSENYEQYF.